The clone carrying this T cell receptor beta chain was found many times. The data derive from a study of neurological immune-mediated disorders. Germline V gene sequence: CDR1 MNHEY, CDR2 SVGAGI. V lost 5 bases and J 2 bases, leaving 13 bases between the germline ends. This CDR3 is 16 amino acids long. TCRdb analysed the 5' RACE reads with MiXCR anew, one entry per CDR3 protein. In the table there are some 37,000 distinct CDR3 sequences, 4.8% of which are singletons. The V and J genes are TRBV6-5 and TRBJ1-6, with a possible D match to TRBD1 (6 bases). The source is a young man in good health. The sequenced material came from CD4+ T cells from blood. The CDR3 protein is CASSRSRDTYNSPLHF. In nucleotides, the CDR3 is TGTGCCAGCAGTCGGAGCCGGGACACCTATAATTCACCCCTCCACTTT.